The TCR beta chain under discussion was sequenced for a study of blood T cell repertoires in COVID-19. Looking at the study overall: The United States, Italy and Spain supplied acute and convalescent COVID-19 samples. In each case, the material was cDNA or gDNA derived from T cells, B-cell-depleted T cells, or PBMCs.

Here immunoSEQ multiplex PCR was the method, and the copy in TCRdb shows in-frame clones only, minus some. The data contain approximately 190,000 clones, around 83% of them singletons. The CDR3 covers 14 residues. Germline V gene data show CDR1 as SGDLS and CDR2 as YYNGEE. Trimming cost V 3 bases and J 3 bases, with 9 bases left between them. The sequenced sample consisted of peripheral blood. The rearrangement uses TRBV9 and TRBJ2-2, with a weak D call TRBD2 (5 bases). This receptor was obtained from a woman aged 40 to 50 with acute or convalescent COVID-19. The CDR3 sequence is CASSEAVHTGELFF. The CDR3 DNA reads TGTGCCAGCAGCGAAGCGGTACACACCGGGGAGCTGTTTTTT.